These 8 T cell receptor beta chains originate from one sample sequenced in a study of PD-L1 blockade in urothelial cancer. Assay: immunoSEQ multiplex PCR; the TCRdb copy retains only in-frame clones and omits some. The data contain fewer than 25,000 clones, approximately 88% of them singletons. Sequences were derived from PBMCs, sampled around atezolizumab (anti-PD-L1) treatment. The source is a man aged 50 to 60 with urothelial cancer.

The chain joins TRBV4-3 to TRBJ2-7, with a weak D call TRBD2 (6 bases). Germline V CDR1 and CDR2: LGHNA, YSLEER. The CDR3 contains 15 residues. V was cut by 0 bases and J by 12 bases, with 21 bases left in between. The chain's CDR3 is CASSQDAGGGSRRYF. In DNA form, the CDR3 reads TGCGCCAGCAGCCAAGATGCTGGGGGAGGCTCCCGGCGGTACTTC.

J is TRBJ1-5 and V is TRBV5-6; 10 bases line up with TRBD1. The CDR3 loop spans 14 amino acids. The germline V gene has CDR1 SGHDT and CDR2 YYEEEE. Trimming took 3 bases from V and 8 from J; bases not matched to a gene: 5. The CDR3 spells CASSSPGTGEPQHF. CDR3 bases: TGTGCCAGCAGCTCCCCCGGGACAGGGGAGCCCCAGCATTTT.

This rearrangement joins TRBV11-2 to TRBJ2-7; maybe TRBD1 (5 bases). V gave up 2 bases and J gave up 5 bases, with 7 bases separating them. The length of the CDR3 is 12 residues. Germline V gene data show CDR1 as SGHAT and CDR2 as FQNNGV. Written as DNA, the CDR3 is TGTGCCAGCAGCTTAAAGGGGAACGAGCAGTACTTC. This gives the protein CASSLKGNEQYF.

J is TRBJ2-1 and V is TRBV6-5; D may be TRBD2 (5 bases). In germline, CDR1 is MNHEY, CDR2 SVGAGI. The CDR3 is made up of 15 amino acids. Deletions cut 2 bases from V and 0 bases from J, with 8 bases between. As DNA, the CDR3 is TGTGCCAGCAGTTACAGCGGCTACTCCTACAATGAGCAGTTCTTC. This translates into CASSYSGYSYNEQFF.

The chain links TRBV5-1 to TRBJ2-1; D may be TRBD1 (5 bases). CDR3 length equals 21 residues. Germline V gives CDR1 SGHRS, CDR2 YFSETQ. The V end was cut by 0 bases, the J end by 0 bases, with 25 bases between. The CDR3 sequence is CASSLGGSDSPSLRSYNEQFF. The CDR3 coding sequence is TGCGCCAGCAGCTTGGGGGGTTCTGACAGTCCGTCCCTTCGCTCCTACAATGAGCAGTTCTTC.

The chain has TRBV28 and TRBJ1-5, with 12 nucleotides matching TRBD1. The CDR3 is 18 amino acids. The germline V gene encodes CDR1 MDHEN and CDR2 SYDVKM. The trim removed 4 bases at V and 2 bases at J, leaving 9 bases unmatched. The CDR3 sequence is CASSYWGTGGQGNQPQHF. CDR3 in DNA: TGTGCCAGCAGTTATTGGGGGACAGGGGGCCAAGGCAATCAGCCCCAGCATTTT.

The chain joins TRBV10-2 to TRBJ2-2; possible D gene TRBD2, 6 bases. V was cut by 8 bases and J by 0 bases, with 10 bases left in between. This CDR3 is 14 amino acids long. Germline V lookup: CDR1 WSHSY, CDR2 SAAADI. The CDR3 nucleotides read TGCGCCAGCTTGGGGACTCCGAACACCGGGGAGCTGTTTTTT. This gives the protein CASLGTPNTGELFF.

V and J are TRBV10-1 and TRBJ1-1, with 8 bases aligning to TRBD1. V was pared by 5 bases and J by 1 base, with 9 bases of the junction left unmatched. The V gene's germline CDR1 is WNHNN and CDR2 SYGVQD (reference sequence). This CDR3 is built from 16 residues. DNA of the CDR3: TGCGCCAGCAGTCCCAGCCCGGGACAGGCGAACACTGAAGCTTTCTTT. Translating gives CASSPSPGQANTEAFF.